These 18 T cell receptor beta chains share one sample of origin, sequenced in a study of T cells after yellow fever vaccination (dated by TCRdb to the late 2010s). The meaning of the sample's treatment or condition label: live attenuated yellow fever vaccine strain. Library method: 5' RACE. For sequencing, an Illumina HiSeq 2500 was employed. The public reads were reanalyzed by TCRdb: fastp trimming at Q25, MiXCR alignment, in-frame beta chains only. Each entry is one CDR3 protein sequence, shown with its most common DNA and genes. For this sample there are about 350,000 distinct CDR3 sequences; 7% to 9% appear just once. Roughly a sixth of the sample goes to the ten largest clones. The specimen was PBMCs, collected approximately 47 days after the first yellow fever vaccination. The receptors come from a man younger than 35 who received the YFV17D yellow fever vaccine.

V is TRBV6-5 and J is TRBJ1-1; D perhaps matches TRBD1 (5 bases). V dropped 4 bases and J dropped 1 base, with 10 bases sitting between them. There are 14 residues in the CDR3. Germline-derived CDR1 and CDR2 are MNHEY and SVGAGI. This CDR3 is CASSWGGPNTEAFF. In DNA, the CDR3 is TGTGCCAGCAGTTGGGGGGGTCCGAACACTGAAGCTTTCTTT.

The sample holds a few counts of this clonotype. The CDR3, as DNA: TGCGCCAGCAGCCTTAAGCCAGGGGGCAGCGTCGGGGAGCTGTTTTTT. It is translated as CASSLKPGGSVGELFF. The chain couples TRBV5-1 to TRBJ2-2; 8 bases match TRBD1. The CDR3 runs 16 residues. Unmatched junction bases numbered 12, after V lost 4 bases and J lost 7 bases. The germline gives CDR1 SGHRS, CDR2 YFSETQ.

This clonotype was seen at least ten times. The chain joins TRBV12-3 or TRBV12-4 to TRBJ2-7, with TRBD1 identical over 7 bases. The V segment lost 6 bases and the J segment 2 bases; nucleotides outside the gene matches: 7. The CDR3 is 14 residues long. CDR3 sequence reads: CASSRQGQTYEQYF. CDR3 coding DNA: TGTGCCAGCAGCCGACAGGGCCAGACCTACGAGCAGTACTTC.

The chain combines TRBV20-1 with TRBJ2-3; no clear D. V was shortened by 3 bases and J by 0 bases, with 4 bases between the two germline ends. Germline CDR1 is DFQATT and CDR2 is SNEGSKA (reference sequence). The CDR3 sequence is 12 residues long. CDR3 protein: CSARGSTDTQYF. CDR3 nucleotide sequence: TGCAGTGCTAGGGGAAGCACAGATACGCAGTATTTT.

Only a few counts were recorded for this clonotype. DNA for the CDR3: TGCAGTGCTAGAGGGACCACAGATACGCAGTATTTT. This sequence encodes CSARGTTDTQYF. The chain links TRBV20-1 to TRBJ2-3, with unresolved D. The CDR3 contains 12 residues. V lost 1 base and J lost 2, with 4 bases in between. Per germline, CDR1 DFQATT and CDR2 SNEGSKA (reference sequence).

This clonotype was found a few times. The V gene is TRBV29-1, the J gene TRBJ1-4; 7 positions match TRBD1. The J segment lost 8 bases and the V segment lost 2 bases, leaving 5 bases of the junction unmatched. The CDR3 is 13 residues long. Per the germline V gene, CDR1 is SQVTM and CDR2 is ANQGSEA. CDR3 residues: CSVETGVREKLFF. For the CDR3, the DNA is TGCAGCGTTGAAACAGGGGTGAGGGAAAAACTGTTTTTT.

The rearrangement joins TRBV11-2 to TRBJ1-5, with D uncertain. Germline CDR1 reads SGHAT; CDR2 reads FQNNGV. CDR3 size: 12 residues. The V gene lost 5 bases and the J gene lost 6 bases, with 8 bases spanning the gap. CDR3 region: CASSGVGQPQHF. The CDR3 DNA reads TGTGCCAGCAGCGGCGTAGGTCAGCCCCAGCATTTT. Drawing the rest from reference TRBV11-2 and TRBJ1-5, the complete variable domain is EAGVAQSPRYKIIEKRQSVAFWCNPISGHATLYWYQQILGQGPKLLIQFQNNGVVDDSQLPKDRFSAERLKGVDSTLKIQPAKLEDSAVYLCASSGVGQPQHFGDGTRLSIL.

Many counts were recorded for this clonotype. V is TRBV3-1 and J is TRBJ2-5, with 12 positions matching TRBD2. V shed 4 bases, J shed 2 bases, and the junction held 8 bases outside the gene matches. CDR3 length: 17 residues. Germline V gives CDR1 LGHDT, CDR2 YNNKEL (reference sequence). The CDR3 reads CASSPTSGGMDQETQYF. CDR3 coding DNA: TGTGCCAGCAGCCCCACTAGCGGGGGGATGGATCAAGAGACCCAGTACTTC.

Only a few counts were recorded for this clonotype. V is TRBV7-2 and J is TRBJ2-1; D unresolved. Trimming shortened V by 6 bases and J by 7 bases, and 13 bases separated the two germline ends. CDR3 length: 13 amino acids. In germline, CDR1 is SGHTA, CDR2 FQGNSA. The CDR3 nucleotides are TGTGCCAGCAGTTTACCCGGAGTAAATGAGCAGTTCTTC. This sequence encodes CASSLPGVNEQFF. The complete variable domain, with remaining parts taken from reference TRBV7-2 and TRBJ2-1, reads GAGVSQSPSNKVTEKGKDVELRCDPISGHTALYWYRQSLGQGLEFLIYFQGNSAPDKSGLPSDRFSAERTGGSVSTLTIQRTQQEDSAVYLCASSLPGVNEQFFGPGTRLTVL.

This clonotype was detected a few times. This chain connects TRBV9 to TRBJ2-3, with TRBD1 matching 9 bases. The CDR3 is 17 residues long. Germline lookup yields CDR1 SGDLS and CDR2 YYNGEE. V was clipped by 0 bases and J by 5 bases; unmatched bases: 10. The CDR3 region has the DNA TGTGCCAGCAGCGTAGCTCCCCCGGGACAGGGTGTAGATACGCAGTATTTT. Amino acid sequence: CASSVAPPGQGVDTQYF.

The V call is TRBV6-5, the J call TRBJ2-5, with 9 bases aligning to TRBD2. Trimming cost V 2 bases and J 3 bases; bases outside gene matches: 13. This CDR3 has 18 amino acids. Germline CDR1 MNHEY, CDR2 SVGAGI. The CDR3 DNA sequence: TGTGCCAGCAGTTACATAGGGGAGCGGGGGGCGCGGGAAGAGACCCAGTACTTC. Translated: CASSYIGERGAREETQYF.

This clonotype occurred a few times. J is TRBJ2-2 and V is TRBV15, with a weak D call TRBD1 (6 bases). This CDR3 region has 15 residues. V was trimmed by 5 bases and J by 2 bases, leaving 12 bases between them. The germline V gene encodes CDR1 LNHNV and CDR2 YYDKDF (reference sequence). In nucleotides, the CDR3 is TGTGCCACCAGCTGGGACAAGATTAACACCGGGGAGCTGTTTTTT. Translating gives CATSWDKINTGELFF.

This clonotype appeared many times. This chain uses TRBV5-1 with TRBJ1-2; maybe TRBD1 (5 bases). V was shortened by 7 bases and J by 3 bases, with 16 bases between the two germline ends. This CDR3 has 14 amino acids. Germline V gene sequence: CDR1 SGHRS, CDR2 YFSETQ. CDR3 in amino acids: CASSPGPLDYGYTF. The CDR3 bases are TGCGCCAGCTCTCCGGGACCCCTCGACTATGGCTACACCTTC. The full variable domain, with the rest looked up from reference TRBV5-1 and TRBJ1-2, is KAGVTQTPRYLIKTRGQQVTLSCSPISGHRSVSWYQQTPGQGLQFLFEYFSETQRNKGNFPGRFSGRQFSNSRSEMNVSTLELGDSALYLCASSPGPLDYGYTFGSGTRLTVV.

V is TRBV6-1 and J is TRBJ2-3; D may be TRBD2 (7 bases). The V gene lost 6 bases and the J gene lost 1 base, with 11 bases spanning the gap. Germline CDR1 MNHNS, CDR2 SASEGT. The CDR3 runs to 14 residues. In DNA, the CDR3 is TGTGCCAGCAGGGGAGGGGGGGGCACAGATACGCAGTATTTT. It yields the protein CASRGGGGTDTQYF.

The chain is built from TRBV4-1 and TRBJ2-2; either TRBD1 or TRBD2 may fit D (5 bases each). The CDR3 consists of 17 residues. V was shortened by 1 base and J by 4 bases, with 16 bases between the two germline ends. CDR1 MGHRA and CDR2 YSYEKL come from the germline V gene. CDR3 sequence: CASSQGWDGLVTGELFF. The CDR3, as DNA: TGCGCCAGCAGCCAAGGATGGGACGGTCTTGTCACCGGGGAGCTGTTTTTT.

The gene calls are TRBV6-2 or TRBV6-3 and TRBJ2-7; 7 bases agree with TRBD1. V shed 6 bases and J 7 bases; nucleotides not matched to a gene: 15. Germline V lookup: CDR1 MNHEY, CDR2 SVGEGT. CDR3 size: 15 residues. The CDR3 DNA follows: TGTGCCAGCAGGAGAACAGGGGACGCGTCAGGGGAGCAGTACTTC. This gives the protein CASRRTGDASGEQYF.

The rearrangement joins TRBV28 to TRBJ1-1; 9 bases are a match to TRBD1. Germline values: CDR1 MDHEN, CDR2 SYDVKM. The CDR3 is made up of 12 amino acids. After removal of 8 bases from V and 6 bases from J, the junction contained 4 bases not matched to a gene. This CDR3 is CASRQGVAEAFF. The CDR3, as DNA: TGTGCCAGCCGACAGGGGGTCGCTGAAGCTTTCTTT.

The table lists this clonotype with a few counts. This sequence joins TRBV20-1 and TRBJ2-7, with D uncertain. CDR1 is DFQATT and CDR2 is SNEGSKA in the germline V gene (reference sequence). V dropped 4 bases and J dropped 0 bases, with 10 bases sitting between them. CDR3 length: 13 residues. The DNA for the CDR3 is TGCAGTGCTATCCACCCGAGCTCCTACGAGCAGTACGTC. Residues: CSAIHPSSYEQYV.